The T cell receptor (beta chain) under discussion was sequenced for a study of T cells in Graves' hyperthyroidism and ophthalmopathy. The sample holds many counts of this clonotype. What it binds is unknown. Amplification targeted TCR beta CDR3 regions from RNA transcripts. Primed by the HTBI set, a first-round RT-PCR was run on the TCR CDR3. Each CDR3 protein gets one entry after TCRdb re-called the multiplex PCR reads with MiXCR. Of 300,000 to 350,000 distinct CDR3 sequences listed, around 18% are singletons. This CDR3 is 15 amino acids long. V was clipped by 5 bases and J by 7 bases, with 20 bases between them. Whole-study results and caveats: A model of 13 V-J pairs discriminated ophthalmopathy from stable hyperthyroidism. Before onset, ophthalmopathy was predicted by the model a median approximately 6.6 months earlier. Within blood appeared most thyroid clonotypes that had expanded above 0.001.

The specimen sequenced was blood. The rearrangement links TRBV12-3 or TRBV12-4 to TRBJ2-5; D could derive from TRBD1 or TRBD2 (5 bases each). The receptor was isolated from a woman aged 40 to 50 with Graves' ophthalmopathy. CDR3 sequence reads: CASSPEWGSVGTQYF. CDR3 nucleotides: TGTGCCAGCAGTCCAGAGTGGGGGTCGGTCGGGACCCAGTACTTC.